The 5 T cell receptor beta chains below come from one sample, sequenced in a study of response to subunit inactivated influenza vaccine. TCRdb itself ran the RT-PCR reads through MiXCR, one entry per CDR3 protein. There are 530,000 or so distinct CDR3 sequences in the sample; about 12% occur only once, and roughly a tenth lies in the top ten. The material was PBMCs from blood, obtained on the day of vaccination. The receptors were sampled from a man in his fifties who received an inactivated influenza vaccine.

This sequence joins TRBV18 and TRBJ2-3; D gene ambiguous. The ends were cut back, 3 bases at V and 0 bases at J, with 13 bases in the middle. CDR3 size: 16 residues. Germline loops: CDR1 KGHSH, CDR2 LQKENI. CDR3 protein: CASSPPLSSSTDTQYF. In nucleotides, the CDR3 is TGTGCCAGCTCACCGCCCCTATCGAGTAGCACAGATACGCAGTATTTT.

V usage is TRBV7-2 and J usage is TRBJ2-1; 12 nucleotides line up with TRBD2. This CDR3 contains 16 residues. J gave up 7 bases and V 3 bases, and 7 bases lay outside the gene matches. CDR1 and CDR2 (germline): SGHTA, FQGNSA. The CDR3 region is CASSFLLAGGGNEQFF. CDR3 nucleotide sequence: TGTGCCAGCAGCTTCTTACTAGCGGGAGGTGGGAATGAGCAGTTCTTC.

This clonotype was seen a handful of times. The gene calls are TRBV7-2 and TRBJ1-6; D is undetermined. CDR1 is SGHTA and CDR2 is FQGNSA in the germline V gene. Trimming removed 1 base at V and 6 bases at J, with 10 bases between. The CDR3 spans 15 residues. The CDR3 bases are TGTGCCAGCAGCTTAGATCGCCTTAGTAATTCACCCCTCCACTTT. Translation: CASSLDRLSNSPLHF.

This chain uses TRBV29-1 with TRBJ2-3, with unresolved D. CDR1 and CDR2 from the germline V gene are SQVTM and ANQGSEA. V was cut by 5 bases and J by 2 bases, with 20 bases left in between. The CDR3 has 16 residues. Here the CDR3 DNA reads TGCAGCGTTATGAGGAACGCACTCGCGTCCACAGATACGCAGTATTTT. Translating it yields CSVMRNALASTDTQYF.

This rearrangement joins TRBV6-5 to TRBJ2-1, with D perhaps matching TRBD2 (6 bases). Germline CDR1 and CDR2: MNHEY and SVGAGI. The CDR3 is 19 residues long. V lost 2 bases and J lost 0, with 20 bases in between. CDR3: CASSYDDAGLDASYNEQFF. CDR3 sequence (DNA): TGTGCCAGCAGTTACGACGACGCGGGACTGGACGCCTCCTACAATGAGCAGTTCTTC.